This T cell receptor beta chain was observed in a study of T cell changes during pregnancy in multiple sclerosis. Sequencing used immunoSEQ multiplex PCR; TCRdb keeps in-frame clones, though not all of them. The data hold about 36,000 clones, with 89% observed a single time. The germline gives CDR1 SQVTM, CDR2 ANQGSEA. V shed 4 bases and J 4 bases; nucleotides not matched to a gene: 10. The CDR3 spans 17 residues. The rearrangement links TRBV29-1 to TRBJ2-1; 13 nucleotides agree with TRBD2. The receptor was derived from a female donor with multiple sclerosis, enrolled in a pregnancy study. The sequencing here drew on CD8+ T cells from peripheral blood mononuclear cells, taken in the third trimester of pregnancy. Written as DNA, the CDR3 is TGCAGCGTTGGGGGGACTAGCGGGGACTTTGTATACAATGAGCAGTTCTTC. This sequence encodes CSVGGTSGDFVYNEQFF.